The clone carrying this T cell receptor (beta chain) was counted only a few times. Its antigen is undetermined. A read error may account for a junction end that differs from germline. The CDR3 covers 13 residues. Germline lookup yields CDR1 MDHEN and CDR2 SYDVKM. The sample is drawn from a study of cytomegalovirus exposure and HLA in healthy donors. About the study: A preliminary data release comprised around 85 million unique TCRs obtained from HLA-typed donors. Findings and limits, study-wide: CMV antigen specificity of three CMV-associated chains was confirmed in vitro.

Researchers ran the PCR with 60 Vbeta and 13 Jbeta primers. Generated by immunoSEQ multiplex PCR, the TCRdb table keeps only in-frame clones and is missing some. The data contain 100,000 to 150,000 clones, roughly a tenth of them singletons. This sequence originates from a young woman in good health and CMV-seropositive. The source material was PBMCs. The chain employs TRBV28 and TRBJ1-5; D is uncertain. The CDR3 DNA is TGTGCCAACAGTCAACAGTGGAATCAGCCCCAGCATTTT. Its protein is CANSQQWNQPQHF.